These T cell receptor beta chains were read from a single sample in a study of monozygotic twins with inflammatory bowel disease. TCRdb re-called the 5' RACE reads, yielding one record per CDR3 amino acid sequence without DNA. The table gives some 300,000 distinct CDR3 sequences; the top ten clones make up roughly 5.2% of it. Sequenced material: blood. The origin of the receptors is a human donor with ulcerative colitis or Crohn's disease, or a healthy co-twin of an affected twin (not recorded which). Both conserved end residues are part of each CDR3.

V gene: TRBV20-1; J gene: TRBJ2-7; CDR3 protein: CSPARGSYEQYF
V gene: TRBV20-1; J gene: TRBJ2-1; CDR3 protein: CSAPGLAGGYNEQFF
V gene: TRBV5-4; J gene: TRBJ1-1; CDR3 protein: CASSRDRGRPEAFF
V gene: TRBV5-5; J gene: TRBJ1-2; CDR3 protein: CASSLIPPGRGYGYTF
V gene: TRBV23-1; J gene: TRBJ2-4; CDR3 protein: CASSQSTSGGSLAKNMQYF
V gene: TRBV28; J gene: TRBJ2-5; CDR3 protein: CASSLTSLLETQYF
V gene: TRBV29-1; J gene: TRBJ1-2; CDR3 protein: CSVEYRDGYTF
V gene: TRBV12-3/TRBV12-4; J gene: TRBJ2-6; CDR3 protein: CASSLELGILSGANVLTF
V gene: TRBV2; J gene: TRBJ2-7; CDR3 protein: CASSVAGGPSEQYF
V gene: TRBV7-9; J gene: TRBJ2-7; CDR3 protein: CASSPHSSGRAYEQYF
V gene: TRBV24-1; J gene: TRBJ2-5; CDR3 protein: CATSDGGVRETQYF
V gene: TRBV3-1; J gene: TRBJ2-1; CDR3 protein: CASSQEGATAEFF
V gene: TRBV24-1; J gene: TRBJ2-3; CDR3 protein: CATSDPGLAGGSTDTQYF
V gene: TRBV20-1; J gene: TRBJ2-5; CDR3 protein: CSARLGLETQYF
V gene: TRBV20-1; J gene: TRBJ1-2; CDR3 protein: CSASGTRSWGYTF
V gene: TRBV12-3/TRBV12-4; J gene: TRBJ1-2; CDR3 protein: CASSLAYQPRVGGYTF
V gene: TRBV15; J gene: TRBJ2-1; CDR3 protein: CATSRDRRDEQFF
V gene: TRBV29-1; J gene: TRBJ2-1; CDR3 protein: CSAGGQGKNEQFF
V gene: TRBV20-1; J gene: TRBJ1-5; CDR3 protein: CSARAQGEGIGQPQHF
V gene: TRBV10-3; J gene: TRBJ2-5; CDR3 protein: CAISDVAGHQYSETQYF
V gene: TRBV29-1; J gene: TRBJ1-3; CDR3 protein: CSVEDQGHSNTIYF
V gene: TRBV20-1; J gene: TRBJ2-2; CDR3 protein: CSAGSGLAGGLNTGELFF
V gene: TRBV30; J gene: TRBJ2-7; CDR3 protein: CAWSTQLAGYYEQYF
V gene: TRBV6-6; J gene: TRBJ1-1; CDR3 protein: CASSYPSYEAFF
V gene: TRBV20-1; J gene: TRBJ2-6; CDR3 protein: CSARDLPSGANVLTF
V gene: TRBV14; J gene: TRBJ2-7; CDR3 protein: CASSYKVWQYF
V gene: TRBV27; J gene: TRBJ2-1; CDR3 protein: CASLVPWRNEQFF
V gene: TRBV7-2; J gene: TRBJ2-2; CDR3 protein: CASSLALTSWELFF
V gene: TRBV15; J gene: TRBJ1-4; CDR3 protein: CATSRVLQTNEKLFF
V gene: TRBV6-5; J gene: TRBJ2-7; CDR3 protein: CASSLGFREQYF
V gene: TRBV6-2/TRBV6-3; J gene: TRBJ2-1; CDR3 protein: CASSTRQVQDIYNEQFF
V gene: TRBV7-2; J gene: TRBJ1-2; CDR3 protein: CASSFGAGYTF
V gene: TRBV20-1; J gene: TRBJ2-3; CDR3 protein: CSASGSSTDTQYF
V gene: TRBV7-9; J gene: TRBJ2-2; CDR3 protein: CASSLSQGLAGELFF
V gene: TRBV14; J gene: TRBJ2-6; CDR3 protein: CASSLERLSGANVLTF
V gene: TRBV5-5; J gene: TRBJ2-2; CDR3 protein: CASSKETGANTGELFF
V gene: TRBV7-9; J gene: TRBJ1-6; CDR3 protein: CASSYGTVHYSPLHF
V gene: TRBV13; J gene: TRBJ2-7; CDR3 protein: CASSPRLVYEQYF